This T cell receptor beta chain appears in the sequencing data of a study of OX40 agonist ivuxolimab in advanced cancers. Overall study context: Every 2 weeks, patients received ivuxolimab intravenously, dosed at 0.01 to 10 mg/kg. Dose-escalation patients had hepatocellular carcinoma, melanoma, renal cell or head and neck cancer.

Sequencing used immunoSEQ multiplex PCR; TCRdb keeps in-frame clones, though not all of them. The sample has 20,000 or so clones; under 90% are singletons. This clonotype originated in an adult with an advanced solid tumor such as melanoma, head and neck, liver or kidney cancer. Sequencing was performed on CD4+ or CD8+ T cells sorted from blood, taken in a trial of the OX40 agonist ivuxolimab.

Here the CDR3 DNA reads TGTGCCAGCGGGGAGGGAAATGAGCAGTTCTTC. It specifies CASGEGNEQFF. This chain connects TRBV28 to TRBJ2-1; 7 bases fit TRBD2. The length of the CDR3 is 11 residues. J lost 7 bases, V lost 8 bases, and 2 bases had no gene match. Germline V gene sequence: CDR1 MDHEN, CDR2 SYDVKM.